A selection of T cell receptor beta chains follows, all from one sample in a study of OX40 agonist ivuxolimab in advanced cancers. The protocol was immunoSEQ multiplex PCR, while the TCRdb copy is restricted to in-frame clones and leaves out a portion. The sample shows tens of thousands of clones, around nine tenths of them seen only once. The specimen was CD4+ or CD8+ T cells sorted from blood, collected in a trial of the OX40 agonist ivuxolimab. These receptors all come from an adult with an advanced solid tumor such as melanoma, head and neck, liver or kidney cancer. Both conserved end residues are trimmed from each CDR3. A row's size may be missing; if present it is once, few, many or a size class.

V	size	J	CDR3
TRBV2	.	TRBJ2-5	ASSSTSGRARVTETQY
TRBV19	once	TRBJ2-7	ASSIDRGPNSYEQY
TRBV7-2	.	TRBJ1-2	ASSNTGSDYGYT
TRBV6-5	once	TRBJ1-5	ASSYGHGNQPQH
TRBV30	few	TRBJ1-1	AWSVQEGSEAF
TRBV11-2	.	TRBJ2-3	ASSLAGAGVWDTQY
TRBV9	few	TRBJ2-5	ASSVGTSGTETQY
TRBV6-5	.	TRBJ1-6	ASSPRSYNSPLH
TRBV2	.	TRBJ1-2	ASSRDPSSYGYT
TRBV19	.	TRBJ2-2	ASNQGWVGELF
TRBV5-1	.	TRBJ1-2	ASSSDDIYGYT
TRBV18	.	TRBJ2-2	ASSRLKGLSGTGELF
TRBV7-9	.	TRBJ1-4	ASSLGGTVSEKLF
TRBV30	once	TRBJ2-5	AWSVQETQY
TRBV14	.	TRBJ2-7	ASSQDQGNEQY
TRBV19	.	TRBJ2-3	ASTPGVRGDTQY
TRBV7-9	.	TRBJ1-5	ASSYGTGSNQPQH
TRBV28	once	TRBJ2-1	ASSLSGRPADWQF
TRBV27	.	TRBJ1-4	ASIYRDRAVRVEKLF
TRBV6-4	.	TRBJ1-2	ASSPAPGTGINYGYT
TRBV6-1	.	TRBJ2-7	ASSEPSVIYEQY
TRBV10-3	.	TRBJ2-3	AIGGGQSTDTQY
TRBV11-2	.	TRBJ2-1	ASSPWPGLSNEQF
TRBV21-1	.	TRBJ2-7	ASRKRYRPSYEQY
TRBV6-6	.	TRBJ1-1	ASSYRLRGITEAF
TRBV9	.	TRBJ1-1	ASSVAHGTEAF
TRBV5-8	.	TRBJ2-7	ASSTLYEQY
TRBV7-8	.	TRBJ2-5	ASSSLGRLETQY